This is a list of T cell receptor beta chains from one sample in a study of T cell responses to AZD1222 COVID-19 vaccine. Repertoires were generated with immunoSEQ multiplex PCR, while TCRdb's copy carries only in-frame clones and drops some. This table has tens of thousands of clones, around nine tenths appearing once. Specimen: peripheral blood, collected 28 days after the second AZD1222 dose. Receptor source: an adult who received the AZD1222 COVID-19 vaccine. The CDR3 runs from the conserved cysteine through the conserved F or W. Fields, in order: CDR3 DNA, CDR3 protein, V gene, clone size, D gene, J gene. The D gene is left open where the match is weak. A row's size may be missing; if present it is once, few, many or a size class.

CDR3 DNA: TGTGCCAGCACGCTGAGGGGGACCTACGAGCAGTACTTC
CDR3 protein: CASTLRGTYEQYF
V gene: TRBV2
clone size: .
D gene: .
J gene: TRBJ2-7

CDR3 DNA: TGTGCCAGCAGCCAAGACCGCGGAGGGAACTATGGCTACACCTTC
CDR3 protein: CASSQDRGGNYGYTF
V gene: TRBV3-1/TRBV3-2
clone size: .
D gene: .
J gene: TRBJ1-2

CDR3 DNA: TGTGCCAGCAGCTTAGTTTCAAACCTGAACACTGAAGCTTTCTTT
CDR3 protein: CASSLVSNLNTEAFF
V gene: TRBV11-2
clone size: .
D gene: .
J gene: TRBJ1-1

CDR3 DNA: TGTGCCAGCTCGCGGGGGGCAGCAGATACGCAGTATTTT
CDR3 protein: CASSRGAADTQYF
V gene: TRBV18
clone size: once
D gene: TRBD2
J gene: TRBJ2-3

CDR3 DNA: TGTGCCAGCAGCGTAGGCGGGCTCCCAGGGGGGGATACGCAGTATTTT
CDR3 protein: CASSVGGLPGGDTQYF
V gene: TRBV9
clone size: .
D gene: .
J gene: TRBJ2-3

CDR3 DNA: TGTGCCTGGAGTAGGGTCGCAGATACGCAGTATTTT
CDR3 protein: CAWSRVADTQYF
V gene: TRBV30
clone size: .
D gene: .
J gene: TRBJ2-3

CDR3 DNA: TGTGCCAGCAGTGAAGGTGTCGGGTGGGGGACTGAAGCTTTCTTT
CDR3 protein: CASSEGVGWGTEAFF
V gene: TRBV6-1
clone size: .
D gene: .
J gene: TRBJ1-1

CDR3 DNA: TGTGCCAGCAGCCTCATGGGGCCGCAGTATTTT
CDR3 protein: CASSLMGPQYF
V gene: TRBV7-2
clone size: .
D gene: .
J gene: TRBJ2-3

CDR3 DNA: TGTGCCAGCAGTGATTGGGGTAGCAATCAGCCCCAGCATTTT
CDR3 protein: CASSDWGSNQPQHF
V gene: TRBV2
clone size: .
D gene: .
J gene: TRBJ1-5

CDR3 DNA: TGTGCCAGCAGCCCCGTAGGCATTGCGGGGGGTACTGAAGCTTTCTTT
CDR3 protein: CASSPVGIAGGTEAFF
V gene: TRBV3-1/TRBV3-2
clone size: .
D gene: .
J gene: TRBJ1-1

CDR3 DNA: TGTGCCAGCAGCTTAGCGTTGGGGCTAGATACGCAGTATTTT
CDR3 protein: CASSLALGLDTQYF
V gene: TRBV7-6
clone size: .
D gene: .
J gene: TRBJ2-3

CDR3 DNA: TGCGCCAGCAGCTCCCCGGGCGCTTTAGATACGCAGTATTTT
CDR3 protein: CASSSPGALDTQYF
V gene: TRBV5-1
clone size: .
D gene: .
J gene: TRBJ2-3

CDR3 DNA: TGTGCCAGTAGTATAGGGGGCGAAAACTATGGCTACACCTTC
CDR3 protein: CASSIGGENYGYTF
V gene: TRBV19
clone size: .
D gene: .
J gene: TRBJ1-2

CDR3 DNA: TGTGCCAGCAGTGAAGGAGTCAGGGGACTGAACACTGAAGCTTTCTTT
CDR3 protein: CASSEGVRGLNTEAFF
V gene: TRBV6-1
clone size: .
D gene: .
J gene: TRBJ1-1

CDR3 DNA: TGCAGCGTTGAAGTAAGCGAGACCCAGTACTTC
CDR3 protein: CSVEVSETQYF
V gene: TRBV29-1
clone size: .
D gene: .
J gene: TRBJ2-5

CDR3 DNA: TGCGCCAGCAGCCAAACGACAGGGGGCTACAGCACCATATATTTT
CDR3 protein: CASSQTTGGYSTIYF
V gene: TRBV4-1
clone size: .
D gene: TRBD1
J gene: TRBJ1-3

CDR3 DNA: TGTGCCAGCAGCTCCCAGGGGAGTGGGTTCTCTGGGGCCAACGTCCTGACTTTC
CDR3 protein: CASSSQGSGFSGANVLTF
V gene: TRBV7-3
clone size: few
D gene: .
J gene: TRBJ2-6

CDR3 DNA: TGTGCCGGGTTAACGCGGGGACGCACTGAAGCTTTCTTT
CDR3 protein: CAGLTRGRTEAFF
V gene: TRBV6-5
clone size: .
D gene: .
J gene: TRBJ1-1

CDR3 DNA: TGTGCCAGCAGCCTCCCCGGCGAGAGGGCTTTCTTT
CDR3 protein: CASSLPGERAFF
V gene: TRBV6-6
clone size: .
D gene: .
J gene: TRBJ1-1

CDR3 DNA: TGTGCCTGGAGGGGCGTGTTTAACAGCGGGGGCCGCACAGATACGCAGTATTTT
CDR3 protein: CAWRGVFNSGGRTDTQYF
V gene: TRBV30
clone size: once
D gene: TRBD2
J gene: TRBJ2-3

CDR3 DNA: TGTGCCAGCAGCTTAGTCGGACAGGGTTTCGAAAAACTGTTTTTT
CDR3 protein: CASSLVGQGFEKLFF
V gene: TRBV7-8
clone size: .
D gene: TRBD1
J gene: TRBJ1-4

CDR3 DNA: TGTGCCAGCAGCCAGGGGGCTCTGAACACTGAAGCTTTCTTT
CDR3 protein: CASSQGALNTEAFF
V gene: TRBV7-3
clone size: .
D gene: TRBD1
J gene: TRBJ1-1

CDR3 DNA: TGTGCCAGCAGCACCCTTCCCGGGACAACAGGCTATGGCTACACCTTC
CDR3 protein: CASSTLPGTTGYGYTF
V gene: TRBV7-2
clone size: once
D gene: .
J gene: TRBJ1-2

CDR3 DNA: TGTGCCAGCGCCCCCGGGACAGTACAAACCGGTGGCTATGGCTACACCTTC
CDR3 protein: CASAPGTVQTGGYGYTF
V gene: TRBV5-4
clone size: .
D gene: TRBD1
J gene: TRBJ1-2

CDR3 DNA: TGCAGTGCTAGTCCTCCGGGACAGACGAACTATGGCTACACCTTC
CDR3 protein: CSASPPGQTNYGYTF
V gene: TRBV20-1
clone size: .
D gene: TRBD1
J gene: TRBJ1-2

CDR3 DNA: TGTGCCAGCAGCTTATCTAGCGGGGGGGTCGTTGAGCAGTTCTTC
CDR3 protein: CASSLSSGGVVEQFF
V gene: TRBV7-3
clone size: .
D gene: TRBD2
J gene: TRBJ2-1

CDR3 DNA: TGCGCCAGCAGCACGACGGGATCCTACGAGCAGTACTTC
CDR3 protein: CASSTTGSYEQYF
V gene: TRBV10-2
clone size: .
D gene: .
J gene: TRBJ2-7

CDR3 DNA: TGTGCCAGCAGTGGGGGACAGTATAATTCACCCCTCCACTTT
CDR3 protein: CASSGGQYNSPLHF
V gene: TRBV6-1
clone size: once
D gene: TRBD1
J gene: TRBJ1-6

CDR3 DNA: TGTGCCAGCTTTCCTTCCGGGGCCGGGGCCAACGTCCTGACTTTC
CDR3 protein: CASFPSGAGANVLTF
V gene: TRBV2
clone size: .
D gene: .
J gene: TRBJ2-6

CDR3 DNA: TGCGCCAGCAGCCAAGACGGGACAGGGGGCAACGAAAAACTGTTTTTT
CDR3 protein: CASSQDGTGGNEKLFF
V gene: TRBV4-1
clone size: .
D gene: TRBD1
J gene: TRBJ1-4

CDR3 DNA: TGTGCCAGCAGGCCCCTAGCGGGGGGCCGGGATACGCAGTATTTT
CDR3 protein: CASRPLAGGRDTQYF
V gene: TRBV11-2
clone size: .
D gene: TRBD2
J gene: TRBJ2-3

CDR3 DNA: TGTGCCAGCAGCTTGGTAGGGGGGGAGACCCAGTACTTC
CDR3 protein: CASSLVGGETQYF
V gene: TRBV5-6
clone size: few
D gene: .
J gene: TRBJ2-5

CDR3 DNA: TGTGCCAGCAGATTCTCTGAAGCTTTCTTT
CDR3 protein: CASRFSEAFF
V gene: TRBV2
clone size: .
D gene: .
J gene: TRBJ1-1

CDR3 DNA: TGTGCCATCAGGAGGACTAGCGACCCGAATGAGCAGTTCTTC
CDR3 protein: CAIRRTSDPNEQFF
V gene: TRBV10-3
clone size: once
D gene: TRBD2
J gene: TRBJ2-1